This T cell receptor (beta chain) was sequenced in a study of molecular identifiers for immune sequencing clone quantification. Study-wide points: Naive cells had under 1% of molecules in clones above 20 RNA copies, effectors over 97%.

Germline-derived CDR1 and CDR2 are SGHKS and YYEKEE (reference sequence). Between the trimmed V and J ends, which lost 2 bases and 4 bases, there was a span of 9 bases. The CDR3 runs to 14 residues. TCRdb processed the PCR reads anew with MiXCR; each CDR3 protein has one entry. Among some 320,000 distinct CDR3 sequences listed, roughly a quarter were seen once. This clonotype was picked up many times. Its target is not known. Sequencing was done on a sample of naive CD8+ T cells from blood, with Jurkat cell RNA spiked in. Subset specified: FACS-sorted CD8+CD4-CCR7+CD45RA+ naive T cells. This clonotype was obtained from a human donor in good health. Some libraries in this study had Jurkat cell RNA spiked in. The gene calls are TRBV5-5 and TRBJ2-2; D is ambiguous. The CDR3 DNA is TGTGCCAGCAGCTTCGGACCGACCACCGGGGAGCTGTTTTTT. It encodes CASSFGPTTGELFF. The variable domain in full, with the rest retrieved from reference TRBV5-5 and TRBJ2-2, is DAGVTQSPTHLIKTRGQQVTLRCSPISGHKSVSWYQQVLGQGPQFIFQYYEKEERGRGNFPDRFSARQFPNYSSELNVNALLLGDSALYLCASSFGPTTGELFFGEGSRLTVL.